A single sample gave rise to the 5 T cell receptor beta chains below, sequenced in a study of OX40 agonist ivuxolimab in advanced cancers. Sequenced by immunoSEQ multiplex PCR; TCRdb stores in-frame clones only, minus some. This table holds more than 12,000 clones, more than 65% found once. The source was CD4+ or CD8+ T cells sorted from blood, collected in a trial of the OX40 agonist ivuxolimab. Receptor source: an adult with an advanced solid tumor such as melanoma, head and neck, liver or kidney cancer.

The chain joins TRBV19 to TRBJ2-1; 8 bases are shared with TRBD2. V dropped 5 bases and J dropped 8; count of bases not matched to a gene: 11. The length of the CDR3 is 15 residues. Germline CDR1 reads LNHDA; CDR2 reads SQIVND (reference sequence). The CDR3 sequence: CASSLAGRVWDEQFF. CDR3 DNA: TGTGCCAGTAGTTTAGCGGGACGGGTTTGGGATGAGCAGTTCTTC.

The chain couples TRBV4-2 to TRBJ2-1, with 7 nucleotides matching TRBD1. CDR1 and CDR2 (germline): LGHNA, YNFKEQ. V lost 2 bases, J lost 9 bases, and 16 bases stayed unmatched. CDR3 length: 17 residues. The CDR3 region is CASSQPQTGPIVGEQFF. CDR3 coding DNA: TGTGCCAGCAGCCAACCCCAGACAGGGCCCATTGTTGGTGAGCAGTTCTTC.

This sequence joins TRBV9 and TRBJ2-7; maybe TRBD1 (5 bases). The CDR3 totals 14 residues. Germline V lookup: CDR1 SGDLS, CDR2 YYNGEE. V lost 0 bases and J lost 4, with 11 bases in between. The DNA for the CDR3 is TGTGCCAGCAGCGTAGGTGCAGGGTGGTACGAGCAGTACTTC. The encoded protein is CASSVGAGWYEQYF. The whole variable domain, filled in from reference TRBV9 and TRBJ2-7, reads DSGVTQTPKHLITATGQRVTLRCSPRSGDLSVYWYQQSLDQGLQFLIQYYNGEERAKGNILERFSAQQFPDLHSELNLSSLELGDSALYFCASSVGAGWYEQYFGPGTRLTVT.

This chain links TRBV9 with TRBJ2-1; 8 bases align to TRBD1. This CDR3 region has 15 residues. CDR1 is SGDLS and CDR2 is YYNGEE in the germline V gene. V dropped 4 bases and J dropped 6; count of bases not matched to a gene: 9. CDR3: CASSPTGEFTNEQFF. Written as DNA, the CDR3 is TGTGCCAGCAGCCCGACAGGGGAGTTCACCAATGAGCAGTTCTTC.

The V and J genes are TRBV2 and TRBJ2-7; TRBD1 is a possible D gene (6 bases). The V and J ends lost 6 bases and 3 bases respectively, with 15 bases between them. The germline gives CDR1 SNHLY, CDR2 FYNNEI. There are 14 residues in the CDR3. For the CDR3, the DNA is TGTGCCAGCAGCTTGACAGGCAGCATCTACGAGCAGTACTTC. This codes for CASSLTGSIYEQYF.